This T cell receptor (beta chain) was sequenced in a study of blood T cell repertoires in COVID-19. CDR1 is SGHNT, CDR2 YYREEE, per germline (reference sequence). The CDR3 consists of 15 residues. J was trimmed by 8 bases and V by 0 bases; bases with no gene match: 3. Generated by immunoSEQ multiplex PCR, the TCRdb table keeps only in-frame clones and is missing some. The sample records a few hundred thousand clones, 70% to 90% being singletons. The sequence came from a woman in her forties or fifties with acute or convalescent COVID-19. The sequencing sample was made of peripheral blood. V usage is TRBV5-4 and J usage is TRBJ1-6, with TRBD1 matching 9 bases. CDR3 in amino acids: CASSLGDRVDSPLHF. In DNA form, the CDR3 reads TGTGCCAGCAGCTTGGGGGACAGGGTGGATTCACCCCTCCACTTT. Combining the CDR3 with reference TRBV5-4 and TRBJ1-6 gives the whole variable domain ETGVTQSPTHLIKTRGQQVTLRCSSQSGHNTVSWYQQALGQGPQFIFQYYREEENGRGNFPPRFSGLQFPNYSSELNVNALELDDSALYLCASSLGDRVDSPLHFGNGTRLTVT.